This T cell receptor beta chain was captured by sequencing in a study of OX40 agonist ivuxolimab in advanced cancers. The study in broad terms: The costimulatory receptor OX40 (CD134) was targeted by ivuxolimab, a fully human IgG2 agonistic monoclonal antibody. Partial responses occurred in three dose-escalation patients: two with cutaneous melanoma and one with hepatocellular carcinoma. Of the approximately 53 patients in dose escalation, about 20 had hepatocellular carcinoma, roughly 15 had melanoma, 9 had renal cell carcinoma and 9 had head and neck cancer. Patients were allowed to have had prior anti-PD-1, anti-PD-L1 or anti-CTLA-4 therapy, and approximately 40% of the dose-escalation patients had been treated with checkpoint inhibitors. A male proportion of around 83% and a mean age of about 60 years, ranging from 23 to 79, were recorded for the dose-escalation cohort. Intravenous ivuxolimab was administered to patients every 2 weeks at six dose levels: 0.01, 0.1, 0.3, 1.5, 3 and 10 mg/kg. The point of sequencing TCRbeta in the periphery was to test whether ivuxolimab changed TCR sequence diversity and drove clonal T-cell expansion. The paper describes the monotherapy dose-escalation part (N ≈ 52 patients) of the phase I trial of ivuxolimab. Study-wide findings and limitations: In partial responders in the 0.1-3.0 mg/kg groups, normalized peripheral clonal expansion was found to be among the lowest, especially among CD8+ T cells. Clonal expansion of both CD4+ and CD8+ blood T cells was observed from baseline to week 6 at doses 0.1 to 3.0 mg/kg. After ivuxolimab, more expanded clones were found on average in CD8+ T cells than in CD4+ T cells. Low levels of normalized T-cell clonal expansion were also seen in some patients who did not respond. Antigen specificity was not determined for the clonally expanded peripheral T cells.

As to this clone: The specificity of this receptor is unknown. The junction and the germline gene differ at one end; a read error may be behind it.

Genomic DNA was isolated from the sorted cells so that the TCRbeta CDR3 region could be sequenced. The immunoSEQ Assay was used for sequencing of TCRbeta CDR3 regions. TCRdb stores this immuneACCESS table with in-frame sequences only. Part of the clones is absent; in the studies checked, under half of the shortfall reflects unresolved V genes, and no reason is known for the rest. Within this sample are 74,000 or so clones, with 90% to 95% of them counted one time only. The ten largest clonotypes hold less than 0.35% of the sample. The trial excluded patients who had a history of autoimmune disease or who were on systemic immunosuppression. In every dose cohort, peripheral blood was drawn for TCR sequencing at baseline, cycle 4 day 1, and cycle 7 day 1. Samples were obtained from an open-label, multicenter, first-in-human phase I dose-escalation trial of ivuxolimab. Adults with locally advanced or metastatic melanoma, renal cell carcinoma, hepatocellular carcinoma or head and neck squamous cell carcinoma were enrolled in the trial. Before TCR sequencing, CD4+ T cells and CD8+ T cells were sorted from peripheral blood as separate populations.

Including the terminal cysteine and phenylalanine, the CDR3 comprises 13 residues. Of all the DNA, just the CDR3 is kept, 39 bases in frame from base 1. As encoded in the germline V gene, CDR1 is SQVTM while CDR2 is ANQGSEA. This receptor was identified in an adult with an advanced solid tumor such as melanoma, head and neck, liver or kidney cancer. The source was CD4+ or CD8+ T cells sorted from blood, collected in a trial of the OX40 agonist ivuxolimab. The chain employs TRBV29-1 and TRBJ2-2; the central 8 bases match TRBD1. The CDR3 protein: CSSPPGGDRGAVF. The nucleotide sequence is TGCAGCTCGCCGCCAGGGGGCGATCGGGGAGCTGTTTTT.